The rows below give T cell receptor beta chains drawn from one sample of a study of human T cells and chemical hapten exposure. Using its own MiXCR run on the RACE reads, TCRdb lists one record per CDR3 protein. The data contain 96,000 or so distinct CDR3 sequences, around 9.3% of them singletons. Sample: whole blood, taken in connection with sensitization to the hapten diphenylcyclopropenone (DPC). These receptors were collected from a woman aged 40-49 years with alopecia areata. Some clones in this sample may be carry-over from other donors' samples. CDR3s include the opening cysteine and the closing phenylalanine or tryptophan. D genes are given only for firm matches. Where a row states a size, it is once, few, many or the class of an expanded clone; other rows omit it.

D gene: .
clone size: many
V gene: TRBV2
J gene: TRBJ1-3
CDR3 length: 14
CDR3 protein: CASSERGSGNTIYF
CDR3 DNA: TGTGCCAGCAGTGAACGGGGTTCTGGAAACACCATATATTTT

D gene: .
clone size: few
V gene: TRBV20-1
J gene: TRBJ2-1
CDR3 length: 11
CDR3 protein: CSARTTGEQFF
CDR3 DNA: TGCAGTGCTAGAACGACGGGGGAGCAGTTCTTC

D gene: .
clone size: .
V gene: TRBV6-2/TRBV6-3
J gene: TRBJ2-1
CDR3 length: 13
CDR3 protein: CASRPVVGNEQFF
CDR3 DNA: TGTGCCAGCAGACCGGTAGTGGGCAATGAGCAGTTCTTC

D gene: .
clone size: few
V gene: TRBV14
J gene: TRBJ2-6
CDR3 length: 13
CDR3 protein: CASSQFGANVLTF
CDR3 DNA: TGTGCCAGCAGCCAGTTCGGGGCCAACGTCCTGACTTTC

D gene: TRBD2
clone size: .
V gene: TRBV7-6
J gene: TRBJ2-1
CDR3 length: 15
CDR3 protein: CASSFSGRAYNEQFF
CDR3 DNA: TGTGCCAGCAGCTTTTCCGGGAGGGCCTACAATGAGCAGTTCTTC

D gene: .
clone size: many
V gene: TRBV6-5
J gene: TRBJ2-2
CDR3 length: 18
CDR3 protein: CASSYPSTRVGVTGELFF
CDR3 DNA: TGTGCCAGCAGTTACCCCAGTACAAGGGTAGGGGTCACCGGGGAGCTGTTTTTT

D gene: .
clone size: .
V gene: TRBV4-3
J gene: TRBJ1-6
CDR3 length: 14
CDR3 protein: CASSQKVQNSPLHF
CDR3 DNA: TGCGCCAGCAGCCAGAAGGTCCAAAATTCACCCCTCCACTTT

D gene: .
clone size: .
V gene: TRBV12-3/TRBV12-4
J gene: TRBJ1-5
CDR3 length: 13
CDR3 protein: CASSLAEGQPQHF
CDR3 DNA: TGTGCCAGCAGTTTAGCGGAGGGTCAGCCCCAGCATTTT

D gene: .
clone size: many
V gene: TRBV11-3
J gene: TRBJ2-1
CDR3 length: 15
CDR3 protein: CASSLESGYFNEQFF
CDR3 DNA: TGTGCCAGCAGCTTAGAGTCCGGGTACTTCAATGAGCAGTTCTTC

D gene: .
clone size: many
V gene: TRBV12-3/TRBV12-4
J gene: TRBJ2-2
CDR3 length: 13
CDR3 protein: CASSLRGAGELFF
CDR3 DNA: TGTGCCAGCAGTTTACGGGGAGCCGGGGAGCTGTTTTTT

D gene: TRBD1
clone size: few
V gene: TRBV7-9
J gene: TRBJ1-1
CDR3 length: 13
CDR3 protein: CASSRQGDTEAFF
CDR3 DNA: TGTGCCAGCAGCCGACAGGGGGATACTGAAGCTTTCTTT

D gene: .
clone size: many
V gene: TRBV29-1
J gene: TRBJ2-2
CDR3 length: 14
CDR3 protein: CSVATGPFTGELFF
CDR3 DNA: TGCAGCGTTGCTACGGGGCCCTTCACCGGGGAGCTGTTTTTT

D gene: .
clone size: .
V gene: TRBV7-9
J gene: TRBJ2-1
CDR3 length: 11
CDR3 protein: CASSLAGDQFF
CDR3 DNA: TGTGCCAGCAGCTTGGCAGGCGATCAGTTCTTC

D gene: .
clone size: .
V gene: TRBV5-4
J gene: TRBJ2-7
CDR3 length: 12
CDR3 protein: CASSLKGFEQYF
CDR3 DNA: TGTGCCAGCAGCTTGAAGGGTTTCGAGCAGTACTTC